This TCR beta chain emerged from a study of T-cell memory formation after mild COVID-19. Each CDR3 protein is one row after TCRdb ran MiXCR on the 5' RACE reads. The sample has hundreds of thousands of distinct CDR3 sequences, around 15% seen once. The J segment lost 5 bases and the V segment lost 7 bases, leaving 6 bases of the junction unmatched. The CDR3 consists of 14 residues. The V call is TRBV12-3 or TRBV12-4, the J call TRBJ1-4; 8 positions agree with TRBD1. This sequence originates from a man younger than 35 who had mild COVID-19 (a few samples of this study predate the infection). Cell type and time point are not known. The sequenced material came from PBMCs or a T cell subset sorted from them (not recorded which). CDR3 in amino acids: CASNLQGGNEKLFF. CDR3 nucleotides: TGTGCCAGCAACTTACAGGGGGGCAATGAAAAACTGTTTTTT.